This T cell receptor beta chain is drawn from a study of OX40 agonist ivuxolimab in advanced cancers. In the study overall: Patients with hepatocellular carcinoma, melanoma, renal cell or head and neck cancer made up the dose-escalation patients.

Patients were excluded for autoimmune disease history or systemic immunosuppression. Method: immunoSEQ multiplex PCR; TCRdb's copy keeps in-frame clones and lacks some. The repertoire holds roughly 64,000 clones, with around 84% as singletons. The germline CDR1 and CDR2 sequences are SGHRS and YFSETQ. The CDR3 runs to 15 residues. Trimming cost V 4 bases and J 1 base, with 12 bases left between them. V is TRBV5-1 and J is TRBJ1-3; maybe TRBD1 (6 bases). The sequencing here drew on CD4+ or CD8+ T cells sorted from blood, taken in a trial of the OX40 agonist ivuxolimab. This TCR came from an adult with an advanced solid tumor such as melanoma, head and neck, liver or kidney cancer. The CDR3 reads CASSDLQGSGNTIYF. CDR3 bases: TGCGCCAGCAGCGACCTCCAGGGGTCTGGAAACACCATATATTTT.